This entry features one TCR beta chain sequence. This entry comes from a study of identical twins. Template switching supplied a universal primer site; unique molecular identifiers were carried on the cDNA. TCRdb redid the calling of the 5' RACE reads with MiXCR, one entry per CDR3 protein. The table shows about 470,000 distinct CDR3 sequences, with approximately 25% occurring only once. Germline-derived CDR1 and CDR2 are SGHRS and YFSETQ. V dropped 4 bases and J dropped 6 bases, with 15 bases sitting between them. This CDR3 is built from 14 residues. The same data also contributed to another study, on T cells expressing NK-cell markers. That work contributes: TCR beta repertoires came from sorted CD3+CD56+NKG2C+, CD3+CD56+NKG2C- and CD3+CD56-NKG2C+ T cells.

This receptor was obtained from a woman aged 18 to 35 in good health. The specimen was CD4+ T cells sorted from blood. This rearrangement joins TRBV5-1 to TRBJ2-3; tentative D call: TRBD2 (6 bases). CDR3 bases: TGCGCCAGCAGCCCCCAAGGGCGGGGTGATACGCAGTATTTT. Encoded protein: CASSPQGRGDTQYF.